The present T cell receptor (beta chain) was sequenced within a study of T cell clonality in common variable immunodeficiency. Using immunoSEQ multiplex PCR, the repertoire was profiled, and TCRdb retains in-frame clones only, with some absent. This sample carries fewer than 4,500 clones and no singletons, and around 25% goes to the top ten. This CDR3 has 15 residues. CDR1 is SEHNR and CDR2 is FQNEAQ in the germline V gene (reference sequence). V lost 6 bases and J lost 2; bases outside the gene matches: 5. This clone was counted between two and nine times. Antigen specificity is unknown. Read data end 3 residues before the CDR3 end; the end is taken from the germline J gene. Broader study findings: Fewer deletions and N-nucleotide insertions were reportedly seen in common variable immunodeficiency TCR beta sequences.

The receptor's source is a human donor with common variable immunodeficiency. The J gene is TRBJ2-3, the V gene TRBV7-9; 10 positions match TRBD2. Sequencing was carried out using peripheral blood mononuclear cells. This CDR3 is CASRLLAGDTDTQYF. The sequenced CDR3 bases are TGTGCCAGCAGACTCCTAGCGGGGGACACAGATACG.